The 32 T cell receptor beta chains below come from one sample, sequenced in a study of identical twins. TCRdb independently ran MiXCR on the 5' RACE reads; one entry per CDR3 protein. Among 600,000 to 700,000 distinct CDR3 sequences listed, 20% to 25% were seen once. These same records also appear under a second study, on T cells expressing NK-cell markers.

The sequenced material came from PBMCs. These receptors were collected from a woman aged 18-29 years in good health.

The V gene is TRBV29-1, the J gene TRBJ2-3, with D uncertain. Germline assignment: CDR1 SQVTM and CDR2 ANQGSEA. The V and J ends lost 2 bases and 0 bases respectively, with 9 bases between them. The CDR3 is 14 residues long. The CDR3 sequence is CSVEPQTSTDTQYF. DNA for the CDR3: TGCAGCGTTGAACCACAGACTAGCACAGATACGCAGTATTTT.

The CDR3 reads CSVEFGPNTEAFF. In nucleotides, the CDR3 is TGCAGCGTTGAATTTGGTCCGAACACTGAAGCTTTCTTT. The gene calls are TRBV29-1 and TRBJ1-1; D not certain. Germline values: CDR1 SQVTM, CDR2 ANQGSEA. Trimming stripped 2 bases from V and 1 base from J, with 8 bases between. The CDR3 contains 13 residues.

DNA of the CDR3: TGCGCCAGCAGCTTGTCAGGGTTGGATTCACCCCTCCACTTT. It encodes CASSLSGLDSPLHF. This rearrangement joins TRBV5-1 to TRBJ1-6; weak D call: TRBD1 (5 bases). The CDR3 sequence is 14 residues long. Germline V gene lookup returns CDR1 SGHRS and CDR2 YFSETQ. Trimming took 1 base from V and 8 from J, leaving 10 bases between them.

The CDR3 sequence: CASSYSIGTGPDTQYF. In nucleotides, the CDR3 is TGTGCCAGCAGTTACTCGATTGGGACAGGCCCAGATACGCAGTATTTT. The rearrangement uses TRBV6-5 and TRBJ2-3, with TRBD1 matching over 8 bases. Germline V gene lookup returns CDR1 MNHEY and CDR2 SVGAGI. This CDR3 region has 16 residues. Trimming removed 0 bases from V and 4 bases from J; junction bases left unmatched: 6.

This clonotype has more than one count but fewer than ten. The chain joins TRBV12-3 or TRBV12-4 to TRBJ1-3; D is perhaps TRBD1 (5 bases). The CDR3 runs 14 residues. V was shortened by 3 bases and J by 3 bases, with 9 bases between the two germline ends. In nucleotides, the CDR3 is TGTGCCAGCAGTTTGGGGGGTTATGGAAACACCATATATTTT. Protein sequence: CASSLGGYGNTIYF.

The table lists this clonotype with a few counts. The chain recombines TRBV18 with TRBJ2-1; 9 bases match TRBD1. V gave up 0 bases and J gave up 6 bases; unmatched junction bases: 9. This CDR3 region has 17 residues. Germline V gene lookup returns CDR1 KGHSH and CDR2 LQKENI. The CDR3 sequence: CASSPPQGTGMPNEQFF. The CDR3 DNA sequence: TGTGCCAGCTCACCACCCCAGGGGACAGGGATGCCCAATGAGCAGTTCTTC.

The CDR3 region is CASSLVRISYEQYF. CDR3 DNA: TGTGCCAGCAGCTTGGTAAGGATCTCCTACGAGCAGTACTTC. The V gene is TRBV5-6, the J gene TRBJ2-7, with unresolved D. Trimming removed 0 bases from V and 0 bases from J, with 7 bases in between. The germline gives CDR1 SGHDT, CDR2 YYEEEE. The length of the CDR3 is 14 residues. Together with reference TRBV5-6 and TRBJ2-7, the CDR3 gives the full variable domain: DAGVTQSPTHLIKTRGQQVTLRCSPKSGHDTVSWYQQALGQGPQFIFQYYEEEERQRGNFPDRFSGHQFPNYSSELNVNALLLGDSALYLCASSLVRISYEQYFGPGTRLTVT.

DNA of the CDR3: TGTGCCAGTAGTCCAGCCTCGGGACTGTCTTACGAGCAGTACTTC. This translates into CASSPASGLSYEQYF. The chain is built from TRBV19 and TRBJ2-7; possibly TRBD2 for D (6 bases). Germline CDR1 LNHDA, CDR2 SQIVND (reference sequence). The CDR3 is made up of 15 amino acids. With 5 bases removed from V and 4 bases from J, the gap between germline ends came to 18 bases.

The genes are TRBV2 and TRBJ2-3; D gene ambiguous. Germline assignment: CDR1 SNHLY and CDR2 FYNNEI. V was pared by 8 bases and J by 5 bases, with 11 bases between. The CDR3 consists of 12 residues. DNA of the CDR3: TGTGCCAGCGTCCCAGGTGGAGATACGCAGTATTTT. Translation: CASVPGGDTQYF.

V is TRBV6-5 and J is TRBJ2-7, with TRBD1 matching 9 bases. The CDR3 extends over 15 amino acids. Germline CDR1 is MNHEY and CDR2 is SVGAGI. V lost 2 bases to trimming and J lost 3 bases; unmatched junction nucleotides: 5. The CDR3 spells CASSYHGQGYYEQYF. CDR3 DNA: TGTGCCAGCAGTTACCACGGACAGGGGTACTACGAGCAGTACTTC.

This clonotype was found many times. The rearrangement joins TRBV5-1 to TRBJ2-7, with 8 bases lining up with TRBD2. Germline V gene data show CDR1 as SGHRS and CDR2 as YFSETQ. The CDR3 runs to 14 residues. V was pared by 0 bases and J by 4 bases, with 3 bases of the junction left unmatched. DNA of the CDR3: TGCGCCAGCAGCTTGGCGGTAGCGGGATACGAGCAGTACTTC. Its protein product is CASSLAVAGYEQYF.

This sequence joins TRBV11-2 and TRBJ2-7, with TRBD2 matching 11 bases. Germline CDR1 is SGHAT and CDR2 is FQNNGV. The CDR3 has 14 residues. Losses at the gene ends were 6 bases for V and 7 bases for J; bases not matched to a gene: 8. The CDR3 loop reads CASRRLAGQWEQYF. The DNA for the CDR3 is TGTGCCAGCAGGCGACTAGCGGGGCAATGGGAGCAGTACTTC.

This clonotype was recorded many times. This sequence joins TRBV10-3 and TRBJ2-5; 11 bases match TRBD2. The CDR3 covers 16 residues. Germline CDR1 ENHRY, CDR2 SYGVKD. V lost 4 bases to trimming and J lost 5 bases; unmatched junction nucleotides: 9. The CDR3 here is CAISGTTSGGRETQYF. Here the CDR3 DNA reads TGTGCCATCAGTGGGACTACTAGCGGGGGACGGGAGACCCAGTACTTC.

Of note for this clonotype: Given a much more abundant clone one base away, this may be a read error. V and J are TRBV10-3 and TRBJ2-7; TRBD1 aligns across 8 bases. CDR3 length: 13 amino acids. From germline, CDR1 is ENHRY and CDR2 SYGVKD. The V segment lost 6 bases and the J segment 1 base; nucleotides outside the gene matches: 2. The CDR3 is CAIRGTGSYEQYF. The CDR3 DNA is TGTGCCATCAGGGGGACAGGTTCCTACGAGCAGTACTTC.

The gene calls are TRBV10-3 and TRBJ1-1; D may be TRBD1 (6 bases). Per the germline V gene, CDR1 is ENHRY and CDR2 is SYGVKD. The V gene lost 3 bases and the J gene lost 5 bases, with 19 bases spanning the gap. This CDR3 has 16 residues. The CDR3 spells CAISDSTQGSGTEAFF. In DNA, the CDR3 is TGTGCCATCAGTGACTCTACGCAGGGGAGTGGGACTGAAGCTTTCTTT.

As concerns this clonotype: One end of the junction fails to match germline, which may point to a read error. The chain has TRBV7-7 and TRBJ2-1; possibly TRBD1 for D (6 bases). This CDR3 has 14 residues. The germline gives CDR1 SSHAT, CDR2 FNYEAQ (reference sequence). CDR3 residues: CASSLGANDNEQFF. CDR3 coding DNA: TGTGCTAGCAGCTTGGGGGCAAATGATAATGAGCAGTTCTTC.

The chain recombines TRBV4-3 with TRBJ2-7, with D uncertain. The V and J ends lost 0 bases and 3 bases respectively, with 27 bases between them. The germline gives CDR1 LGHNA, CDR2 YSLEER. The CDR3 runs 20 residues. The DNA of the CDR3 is TGCGCCAGCAGCCAAGAAGCACATCGAAGCGACGGGCGATCACTCTACGAGCAGTACTTC. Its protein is CASSQEAHRSDGRSLYEQYF.

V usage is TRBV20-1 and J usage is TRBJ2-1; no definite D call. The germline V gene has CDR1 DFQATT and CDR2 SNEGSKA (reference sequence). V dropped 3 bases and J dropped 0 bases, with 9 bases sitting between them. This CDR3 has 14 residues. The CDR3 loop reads CSASGFSSYNEQFF. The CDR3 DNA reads TGCAGTGCTAGTGGCTTTAGCTCCTACAATGAGCAGTTCTTC.

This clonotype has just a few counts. The CDR3 loop reads CASSAIPGLFGNQPQHF. The CDR3 DNA reads as TGTGCCAGCAGCGCGATCCCAGGTTTATTCGGCAATCAGCCCCAGCATTTT. The rearrangement uses TRBV5-6 and TRBJ1-5; no clear D gene. The CDR3 has 17 residues. Germline V gene sequence: CDR1 SGHDT, CDR2 YYEEEE. V gave up 4 bases and J gave up 2 bases, with 19 bases separating them.

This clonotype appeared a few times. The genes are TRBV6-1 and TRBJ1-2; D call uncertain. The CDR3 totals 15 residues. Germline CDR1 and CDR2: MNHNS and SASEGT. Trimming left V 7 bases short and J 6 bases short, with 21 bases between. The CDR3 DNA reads TGTGCCAGCACCTACCCAGGCGGGGAGAGGGATGGCTACACCTTC. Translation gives CASTYPGGERDGYTF.

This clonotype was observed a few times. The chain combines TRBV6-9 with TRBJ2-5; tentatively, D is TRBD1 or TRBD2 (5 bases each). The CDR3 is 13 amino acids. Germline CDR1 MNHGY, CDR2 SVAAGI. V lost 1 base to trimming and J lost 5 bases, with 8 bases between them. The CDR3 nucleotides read TGTGCCAGCAGTTATTGGGGGTGGGAGACCCAGTACTTC. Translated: CASSYWGWETQYF.

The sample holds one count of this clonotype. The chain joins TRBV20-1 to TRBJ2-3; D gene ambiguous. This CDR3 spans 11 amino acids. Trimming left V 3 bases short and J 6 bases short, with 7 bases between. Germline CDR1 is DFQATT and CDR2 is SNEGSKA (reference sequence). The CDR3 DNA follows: TGCAGTGCTAGCGTCCAGGATACGCAGTATTTT. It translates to CSASVQDTQYF.

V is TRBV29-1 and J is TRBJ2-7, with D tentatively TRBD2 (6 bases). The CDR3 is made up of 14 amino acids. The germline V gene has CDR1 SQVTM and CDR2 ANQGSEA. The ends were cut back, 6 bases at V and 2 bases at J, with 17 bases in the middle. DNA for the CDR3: TGCAGCGTGCTATTTGATAGGACTACCTACGAGCAGTACTTC. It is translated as CSVLFDRTTYEQYF.

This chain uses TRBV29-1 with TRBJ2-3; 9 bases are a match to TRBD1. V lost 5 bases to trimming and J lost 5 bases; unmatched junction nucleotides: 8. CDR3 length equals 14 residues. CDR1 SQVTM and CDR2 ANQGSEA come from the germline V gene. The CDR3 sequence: CSVWTGERIDTQYF. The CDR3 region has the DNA TGCAGCGTTTGGACAGGGGAACGGATAGATACGCAGTATTTT.

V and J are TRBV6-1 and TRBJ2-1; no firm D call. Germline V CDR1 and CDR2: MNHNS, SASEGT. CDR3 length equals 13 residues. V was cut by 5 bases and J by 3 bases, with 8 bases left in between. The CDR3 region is CASSPWGYNEQFF. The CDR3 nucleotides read TGTGCCAGCAGTCCCTGGGGCTACAATGAGCAGTTCTTC.

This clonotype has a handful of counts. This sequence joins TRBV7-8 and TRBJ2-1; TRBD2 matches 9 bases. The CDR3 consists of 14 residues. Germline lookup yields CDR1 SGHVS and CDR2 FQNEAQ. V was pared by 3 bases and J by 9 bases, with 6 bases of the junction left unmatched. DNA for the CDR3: TGTGCCAGCAGCTTCGCGGGGGGGCAAGGTGAGCAGTTCTTC. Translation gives CASSFAGGQGEQFF. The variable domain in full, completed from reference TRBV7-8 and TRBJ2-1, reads GAGVSQSPRYKVAKRGQDVALRCDPISGHVSLFWYQQALGQGPEFLTYFQNEAQLDKSGLPSDRFFAERPEGSVSTLKIQRTQQEDSAVYLCASSFAGGQGEQFFGPGTRLTVL.

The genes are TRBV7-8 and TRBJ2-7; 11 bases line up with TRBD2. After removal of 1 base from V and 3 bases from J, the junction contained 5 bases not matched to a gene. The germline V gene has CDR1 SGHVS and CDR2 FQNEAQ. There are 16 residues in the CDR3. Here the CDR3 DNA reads TGTGCCAGCAGCTTAGGACTAGCGGGGATTATCTACGAGCAGTACTTC. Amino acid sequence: CASSLGLAGIIYEQYF.

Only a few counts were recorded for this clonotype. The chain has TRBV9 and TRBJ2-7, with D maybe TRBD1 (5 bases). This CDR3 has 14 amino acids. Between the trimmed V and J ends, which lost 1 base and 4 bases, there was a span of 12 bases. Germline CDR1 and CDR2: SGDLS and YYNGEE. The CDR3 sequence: CASSVTSAGYEQYF. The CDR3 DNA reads TGTGCCAGCAGCGTAACCTCGGCAGGGTACGAGCAGTACTTC.

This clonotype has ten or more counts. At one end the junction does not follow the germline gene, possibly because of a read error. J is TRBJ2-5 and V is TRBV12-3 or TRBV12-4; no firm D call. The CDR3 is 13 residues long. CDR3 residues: CASSPDGEETQYF. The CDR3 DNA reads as TGCGCCAGCAGTCCTGACGGTGAAGAGACCCAGTACTTC.

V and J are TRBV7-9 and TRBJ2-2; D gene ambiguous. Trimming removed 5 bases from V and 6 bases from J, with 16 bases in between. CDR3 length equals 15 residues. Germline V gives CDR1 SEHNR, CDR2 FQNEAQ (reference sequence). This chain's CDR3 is CASSRRLVAAGELFF. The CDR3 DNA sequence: TGTGCCAGCAGCCGACGTCTGGTCGCGGCCGGGGAGCTGTTTTTT.

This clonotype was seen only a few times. In DNA, the CDR3 is TGCAGTGCTTTTTTGGAGACCCAGTACTTC. It codes for CSAFLETQYF. The rearrangement joins TRBV20-1 to TRBJ2-5; no reliable D call. Germline V lookup: CDR1 DFQATT, CDR2 SNEGSKA (reference sequence). This CDR3 has 10 amino acids. Trimming cost V 5 bases and J 5 bases, with 6 bases left between them.

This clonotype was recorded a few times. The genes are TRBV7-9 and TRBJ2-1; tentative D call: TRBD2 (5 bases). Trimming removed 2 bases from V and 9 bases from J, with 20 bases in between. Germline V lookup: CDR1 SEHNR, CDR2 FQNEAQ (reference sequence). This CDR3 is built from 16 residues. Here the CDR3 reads CASSLTALELRREQFF. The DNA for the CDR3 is TGTGCCAGCAGCTTAACGGCACTAGAGTTACGACGTGAGCAGTTCTTC.